This paragraph reports one T cell receptor beta chain. The antigen is unknown. The sample originates from a study of blood T cells in healthy people across ages. Trimming removed 5 bases from V and 7 bases from J, with 27 bases in between. The germline V gene encodes CDR1 SGHAT and CDR2 FQNNGV. This CDR3 has 17 residues. Alongside a J-beta primer mix, a sample-barcoded 5' primer served in a second PCR lasting about 7 to 11 cycles. Every single cDNA molecule received a tag from a template-switch adaptor with 12 random nucleotides. MiXCR, run by TCRdb on the 5' RACE reads, gives a single entry per CDR3 protein. The profile shows roughly 790,000 distinct CDR3 sequences, around 40% of them singletons. Notes on the study in general: Total diversity from one million sequenced T cells was likely underestimated. Because sorting was not performed, PBMCs prevented conclusive naive versus antigen-experienced comparison. Per-million-T-cell TCR beta diversity fell roughly linearly with age.

This clonotype was obtained from a woman aged 55-70 years in good health. The gene calls are TRBV11-2 and TRBJ2-7, with D tentatively TRBD2 (6 bases). Material for sequencing was blood. CDR3: CASSLPERVSGYNEQYF. As DNA, the CDR3 is TGTGCCAGCAGCCTTCCTGAGAGGGTTAGCGGCTACAATGAGCAGTACTTC.